The 11 T cell receptor beta chains below come from one sample, sequenced in a study of Ad26.COV2.S vaccination and SARS-CoV-2 variants. Treatment given: around 19 received Ad26.COV2.S at low or high dose, single or two shots; about 5 received placebo; per-sample allocation not given. Samples came from day 63 after the first vaccine or placebo injection. Using immunoSEQ multiplex PCR, the repertoire was profiled, and TCRdb retains in-frame clones only, with some absent. Of 350,000 to 500,000 clones listed, 70% to 90% are singletons. Sequenced here: peripheral blood, sampled in a trial of Ad26.COV2.S vaccine versus placebo. The receptors come from a person between 18 and 65 years old who received the Ad26.COV2.S COVID-19 vaccine or a placebo.

This rearrangement joins TRBV9 to TRBJ2-5, with TRBD1 matching over 10 bases. The ends lost 1 base at V and 3 bases at J; junction bases unmatched: 6. The CDR3 covers 16 residues. Looked up from germline, CDR1 is SGDLS and CDR2 is YYNGEE. The CDR3 nucleotides are TGTGCCAGCAGCGTATCTCCAGGGACAGGGGAAGAGACCCAGTACTTC. As protein: CASSVSPGTGEETQYF.

This chain connects TRBV6-5 to TRBJ2-1; a possible D gene is TRBD1 (6 bases). Germline CDR1 MNHEY, CDR2 SVGAGI. The CDR3 has 13 residues. V was cut by 6 bases and J by 8 bases, with 14 bases left in between. In DNA, the CDR3 is TGTGCCAGCAGGGAGACAGGCAGGGATGAGCAGTTCTTC. Its protein is CASRETGRDEQFF.

The count of this clone is one. The chain is built from TRBV5-4 and TRBJ2-4, with TRBD1 matching 7 bases. The CDR3 covers 16 residues. Germline V gene data show CDR1 as SGHNT and CDR2 as YYREEE (reference sequence). V lost 8 bases to trimming and J lost 0 bases; unmatched junction nucleotides: 11. The CDR3 DNA reads TGTGCCAGTCTCCAGGGGGTTCCTATAGCCAAAAACATTCAGTACTTC. Amino acids: CASLQGVPIAKNIQYF.

V gene TRBV18 combines with J gene TRBJ2-5, with 10 bases fitting TRBD1. Germline V gene data show CDR1 as KGHSH and CDR2 as LQKENI. Unmatched junction bases numbered 5, after V lost 8 bases and J lost 2 bases. The CDR3 extends over 14 amino acids. CDR3 DNA: TGTGCCAGCGCAGGGACAGGGGTACAAGAGACCCAGTACTTC. This codes for CASAGTGVQETQYF.

The chain joins TRBV6-5 to TRBJ2-3, with D maybe TRBD1 (6 bases). Looked up from germline, CDR1 is MNHEY and CDR2 is SVGAGI. The CDR3 covers 14 residues. The V end was cut by 10 bases, the J end by 2 bases, with 16 bases between. The CDR3 loop reads CAISGQTYTDTQYF. For the CDR3, the DNA is TGTGCCATCTCAGGACAGACTTACACAGATACGCAGTATTTT.

The V and J genes are TRBV6-5 and TRBJ1-4, with 9 nucleotides matching TRBD1. CDR3 length: 14 amino acids. Germline V gene sequence: CDR1 MNHEY, CDR2 SVGAGI. J gave up 5 bases and V 4 bases, and 2 bases lay outside the gene matches. The CDR3 sequence: CASSSGTGNEKLFF. CDR3 DNA: TGTGCCAGCAGTTCAGGGACAGGGAATGAAAAACTGTTTTTT.

The V gene is TRBV7-2, the J gene TRBJ1-2; a possible D gene is TRBD1 (5 bases). The CDR3 sequence is 12 residues long. Trimming stripped 5 bases from V and 11 bases from J, with 15 bases between. The germline V gene encodes CDR1 SGHTA and CDR2 FQGNSA. CDR3 loop: CASSPAGGWYTF. The CDR3 nucleotides are TGTGCCAGCAGCCCCGCGGGGGGGTGGTACACCTTC.

A remark on this clone: Its ends do not fully match the called genes, so a read error is possible. The chain couples TRBV10-3 to TRBJ2-7, with 10 bases lining up with TRBD2. This CDR3 is 14 amino acids long. The germline V gene has CDR1 ENHRY and CDR2 SYGVKD. The CDR3 DNA is TGTGCCATCAGTAAGTCTAGCGGGGGCTACGAGCAGTACTTC. Encoded protein: CAISKSSGGYEQYF.

This chain links TRBV19 with TRBJ2-1, with 7 bases aligning to TRBD1. CDR1 is LNHDA, CDR2 SQIVND, per germline (reference sequence). The CDR3 has 15 residues. J gave up 3 bases and V 6 bases, and 8 bases lay outside the gene matches. The CDR3 DNA follows: TGTGCCAGTAGCCTAACAGGGGATGACTACAATGAGCAGTTCTTC. Amino acid sequence: CASSLTGDDYNEQFF.

This clone was seen a single time. The J gene is TRBJ1-3, the V gene TRBV10-3, with TRBD1 matching 8 bases. From germline, CDR1 is ENHRY and CDR2 SYGVKD. After removal of 7 bases from V and 0 bases from J, the junction contained 2 bases not matched to a gene. The CDR3 spans 14 residues. CDR3 region: CAIKGTGSGNTIYF. The CDR3 DNA is TGTGCCATCAAGGGGACAGGCTCTGGAAACACCATATATTTT.

The V call is TRBV27, the J call TRBJ2-7; 7 nucleotides align to TRBD1. The CDR3 has 15 amino acids. V lost 6 bases and J lost 2; bases outside the gene matches: 10. Germline V gene data show CDR1 as MNHEY and CDR2 as SMNVEV (reference sequence). The CDR3 reads CASRRPTGATYEQYF. CDR3 bases: TGTGCCAGCAGAAGGCCCACAGGGGCCACCTACGAGCAGTACTTC.